This T cell receptor beta chain was recorded in a study of blood T cell repertoires in COVID-19. The wider study: Researchers got acute and convalescent COVID-19 samples from the United States, Italy and Spain.

Participants were aged about 18 to 90 years, lived in under 25 US areas, and enrolled virtually. Cohort placement rested on clinical history that participants reported themselves. The assay was immunoSEQ multiplex PCR, and TCRdb's table has in-frame clones only and misses some. Here the sample spans some 250,000 clones, roughly 90% being singletons. The TCR was taken from a middle-aged woman with acute COVID-19. Sequencing was carried out using PBMCs or T cells enriched from blood (not recorded which).

CDR3 nucleotides: TGCGCCAGCAGCCGCGGAACGGTTCCTGAAGCTTTCTTT. Translating gives CASSRGTVPEAFF. The chain recombines TRBV5-1 with TRBJ1-1; D is ambiguous. The V and J ends lost 4 bases and 6 bases respectively, with 13 bases between them. This CDR3 region has 13 residues. Germline CDR1 reads SGHRS; CDR2 reads YFSETQ.